A single sample gave rise to the 2 T cell receptor beta chains below, sequenced in a study of response to subunit inactivated influenza vaccine. TCRdb processed the RT-PCR reads anew with MiXCR; each CDR3 protein has one entry. The table shows hundreds of thousands of distinct CDR3 sequences, with approximately 14% occurring only once. The sequencing here drew on PBMCs from blood, taken approximately 15 days before vaccination. Receptors originate from a man aged 45-65 years who received an inactivated influenza vaccine.

This clonotype has at least ten counts. The chain is built from TRBV10-3 and TRBJ2-7; tentative D call: TRBD1 (5 bases). This CDR3 is built from 12 residues. Trimming stripped 4 bases from V and 4 bases from J, with 8 bases between. Germline V lookup: CDR1 ENHRY, CDR2 SYGVKD. In DNA, the CDR3 is TGTGCCATCAGTGGGCAGGGTTACGAGCAGTACTTC. Translation gives CAISGQGYEQYF.

In its sample, this clonotype was seen a few times. The V call is TRBV4-1, the J call TRBJ2-5, with D tentatively TRBD1 (6 bases). The CDR3 totals 18 residues. Germline CDR1 reads MGHRA; CDR2 reads YSYEKL. V was cut by 5 bases and J by 2 bases, with 24 bases left in between. CDR3 protein: CASSILSGVGKLQETQYF. The DNA of the CDR3 is TGCGCCAGCAGCATCCTTTCAGGGGTGGGGAAACTACAAGAGACCCAGTACTTC.